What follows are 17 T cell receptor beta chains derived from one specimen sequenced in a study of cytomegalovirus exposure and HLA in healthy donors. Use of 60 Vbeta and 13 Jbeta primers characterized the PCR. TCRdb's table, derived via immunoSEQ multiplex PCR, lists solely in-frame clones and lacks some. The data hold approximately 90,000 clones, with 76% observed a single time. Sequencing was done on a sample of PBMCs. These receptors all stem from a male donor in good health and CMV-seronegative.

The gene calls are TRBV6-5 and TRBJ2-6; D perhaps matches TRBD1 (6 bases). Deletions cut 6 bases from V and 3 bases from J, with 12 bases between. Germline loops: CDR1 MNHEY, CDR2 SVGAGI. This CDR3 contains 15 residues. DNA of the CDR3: TGTGCCAGCAGACCCACAGGGATTGGGGCCAACGTCCTGACTTTC. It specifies CASRPTGIGANVLTF.

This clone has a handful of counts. CDR3 coding DNA: TGCGCCAGCAGCCTGGACGCTACTAGCTCCATTCAGTTCTTC. It encodes CASSLDATSSIQFF. The chain combines TRBV5-1 with TRBJ2-1; weak D call: TRBD2 (6 bases). Germline V CDR1 and CDR2: SGHRS, YFSETQ. This CDR3 is built from 14 residues. Trimming shortened V by 4 bases and J by 13 bases, and 21 bases separated the two germline ends.

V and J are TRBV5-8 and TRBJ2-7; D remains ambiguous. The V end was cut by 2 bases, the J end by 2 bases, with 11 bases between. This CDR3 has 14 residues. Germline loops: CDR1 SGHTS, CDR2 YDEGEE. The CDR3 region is CASSFADPAYEQYF. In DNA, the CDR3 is TGTGCCAGCAGCTTCGCAGATCCAGCCTACGAGCAGTACTTC. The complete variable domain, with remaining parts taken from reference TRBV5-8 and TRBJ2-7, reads EAGVTQSPTHLIKTRGQQATLRCSPISGHTSVYWYQQALGLGLQFLLWYDEGEERNRGNFPPRFSGRQFPNYSSELNVNALELEDSALYLCASSFADPAYEQYFGPGTRLTVT.

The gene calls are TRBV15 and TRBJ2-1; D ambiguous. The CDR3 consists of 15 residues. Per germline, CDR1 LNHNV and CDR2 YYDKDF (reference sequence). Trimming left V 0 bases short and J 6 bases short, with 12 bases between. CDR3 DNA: TGTGCCACCAGCAGAGATTTGACACCCGGCAATGAGCAGTTCTTC. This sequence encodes CATSRDLTPGNEQFF.

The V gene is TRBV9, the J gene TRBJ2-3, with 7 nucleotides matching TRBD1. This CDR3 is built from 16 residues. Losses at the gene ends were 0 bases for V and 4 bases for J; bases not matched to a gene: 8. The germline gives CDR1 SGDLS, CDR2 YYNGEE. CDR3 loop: CASSVVGTVAPDTQYF. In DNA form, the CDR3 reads TGTGCCAGCAGCGTAGTCGGGACAGTGGCACCAGATACGCAGTATTTT.

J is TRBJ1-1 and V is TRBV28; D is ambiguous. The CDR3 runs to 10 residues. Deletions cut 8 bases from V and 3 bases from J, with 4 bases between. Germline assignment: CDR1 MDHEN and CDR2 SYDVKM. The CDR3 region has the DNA TGTGCCAGCCGGGACACTGAAGCTTTCTTT. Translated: CASRDTEAFF.

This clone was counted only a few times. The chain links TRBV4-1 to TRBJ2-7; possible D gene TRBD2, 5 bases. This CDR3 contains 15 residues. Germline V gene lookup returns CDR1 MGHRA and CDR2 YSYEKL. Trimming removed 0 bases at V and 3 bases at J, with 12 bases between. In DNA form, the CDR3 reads TGCGCCAGCAGCCAAGACCCGGGGTTGTTCTACGAGCAGTACTTC. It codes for CASSQDPGLFYEQYF.

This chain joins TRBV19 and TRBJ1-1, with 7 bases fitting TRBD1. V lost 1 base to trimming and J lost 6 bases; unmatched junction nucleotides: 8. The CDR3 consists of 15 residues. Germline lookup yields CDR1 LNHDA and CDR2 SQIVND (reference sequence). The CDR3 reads CASSIVSTGLPEAFF. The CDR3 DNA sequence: TGTGCCAGTAGTATAGTATCGACAGGGTTGCCTGAAGCTTTCTTT.

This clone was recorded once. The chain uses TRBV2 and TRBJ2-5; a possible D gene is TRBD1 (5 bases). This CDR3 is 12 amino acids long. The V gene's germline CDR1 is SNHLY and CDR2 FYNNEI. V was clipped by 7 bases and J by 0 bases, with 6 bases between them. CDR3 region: CASKGDQETQYF. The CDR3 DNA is TGTGCCAGCAAAGGGGACCAAGAGACCCAGTACTTC.

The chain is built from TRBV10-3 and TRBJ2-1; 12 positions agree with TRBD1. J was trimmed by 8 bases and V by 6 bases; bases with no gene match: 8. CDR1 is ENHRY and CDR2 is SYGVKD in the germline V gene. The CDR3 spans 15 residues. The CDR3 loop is CAIRRSGQGADEQFF. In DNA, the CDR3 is TGTGCCATCAGGAGGTCGGGACAGGGGGCCGATGAGCAGTTCTTC.

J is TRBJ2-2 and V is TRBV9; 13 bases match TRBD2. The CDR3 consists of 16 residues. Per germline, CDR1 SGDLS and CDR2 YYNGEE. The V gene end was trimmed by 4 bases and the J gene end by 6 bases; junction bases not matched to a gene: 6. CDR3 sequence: CASSTPGLAGSGELFF. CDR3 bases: TGTGCCAGCAGCACTCCGGGACTAGCGGGATCCGGGGAGCTGTTTTTT. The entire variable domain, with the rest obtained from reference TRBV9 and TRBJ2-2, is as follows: DSGVTQTPKHLITATGQRVTLRCSPRSGDLSVYWYQQSLDQGLQFLIQYYNGEERAKGNILERFSAQQFPDLHSELNLSSLELGDSALYFCASSTPGLAGSGELFFGEGSRLTVL.

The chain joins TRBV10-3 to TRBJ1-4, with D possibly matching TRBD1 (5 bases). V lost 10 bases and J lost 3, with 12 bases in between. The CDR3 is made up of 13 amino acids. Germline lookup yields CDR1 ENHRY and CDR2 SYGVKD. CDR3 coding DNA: TGTGCCAACCGGGGGTCAGCTAATGAAAAACTGTTTTTT. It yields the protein CANRGSANEKLFF.

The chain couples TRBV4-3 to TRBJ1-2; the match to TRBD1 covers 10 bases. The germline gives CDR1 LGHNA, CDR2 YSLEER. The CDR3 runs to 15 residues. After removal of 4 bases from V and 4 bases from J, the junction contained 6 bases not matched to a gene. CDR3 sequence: CASSPGTGETYGYTF. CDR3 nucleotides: TGCGCCAGCAGCCCTGGGACAGGGGAGACCTATGGCTACACCTTC.

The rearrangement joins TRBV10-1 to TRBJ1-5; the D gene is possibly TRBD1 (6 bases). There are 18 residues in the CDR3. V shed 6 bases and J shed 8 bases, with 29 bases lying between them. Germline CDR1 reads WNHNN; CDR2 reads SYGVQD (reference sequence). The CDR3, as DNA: TGCGCCAGCAGAGACGAGCCGAATAATCAGGGGCCAAAGGAGCCCCAGCATTTT. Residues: CASRDEPNNQGPKEPQHF.

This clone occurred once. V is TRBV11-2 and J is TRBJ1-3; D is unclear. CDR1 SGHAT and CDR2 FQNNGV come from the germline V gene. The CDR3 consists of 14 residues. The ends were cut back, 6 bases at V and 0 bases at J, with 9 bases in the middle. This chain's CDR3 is CASRSRVSGNTIYF. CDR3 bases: TGTGCCAGCAGGAGTCGGGTCTCTGGAAACACCATATATTTT. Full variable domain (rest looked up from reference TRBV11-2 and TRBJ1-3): EAGVAQSPRYKIIEKRQSVAFWCNPISGHATLYWYQQILGQGPKLLIQFQNNGVVDDSQLPKDRFSAERLKGVDSTLKIQPAKLEDSAVYLCASRSRVSGNTIYFGEGSWLTVV.

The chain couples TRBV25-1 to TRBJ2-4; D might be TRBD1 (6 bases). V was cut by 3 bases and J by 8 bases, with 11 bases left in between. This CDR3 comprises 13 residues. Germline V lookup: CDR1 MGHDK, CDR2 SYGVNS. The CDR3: CASSDRGKDIQYF. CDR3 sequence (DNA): TGTGCCAGCAGTGACAGGGGTAAGGACATTCAGTACTTC.

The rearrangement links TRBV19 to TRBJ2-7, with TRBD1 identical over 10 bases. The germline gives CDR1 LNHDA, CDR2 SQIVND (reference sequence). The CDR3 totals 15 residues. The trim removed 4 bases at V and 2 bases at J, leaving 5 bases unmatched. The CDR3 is CASSKTGGNAYEQYF. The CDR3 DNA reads TGTGCCAGTAGTAAGACAGGGGGCAACGCCTACGAGCAGTACTTC.